Each of the 21 T cell receptor beta chains below was sequenced from the same sample in a study of CD8 T cells in Susac syndrome. RNA was extracted with the RNeasy kit, and a quantity of roughly 0.45 to 1 ug was reverse transcribed using random hexamers. TCRdb redid the calling of the immunoSEQ multiplex PCR reads with MiXCR, one entry per CDR3 protein. The sample holds more than 150,000 distinct CDR3 sequences, about 90% seen once. Sequencing used CD4+ T cells from PBMCs. The receptors shown here come from a human donor in good health.

This clonotype was seen just once. V and J are TRBV4-2 and TRBJ1-2; no firm D call. The germline gives CDR1 LGHNA, CDR2 YNFKEQ. V lost 1 base to trimming and J lost 5 bases, with 8 bases between them. The CDR3 totals 13 residues. The CDR3 sequence is CASSQARNYGYTF. For the CDR3, the DNA is TGTGCCAGCAGCCAAGCTCGCAATTATGGCTACACCTTC.

The chain uses TRBV7-9 and TRBJ2-7, with 10 bases identical to TRBD1. The J segment lost 5 bases and the V segment lost 5 bases, leaving 9 bases of the junction unmatched. The CDR3 length is 15 residues. The germline V gene has CDR1 SEHNR and CDR2 FQNEAQ (reference sequence). CDR3 coding DNA: TGTGCCAGCAGCCCCGACAGGGGGCAGAAGAACGAGCAGTACTTC. This gives the protein CASSPDRGQKNEQYF.

The J gene is TRBJ1-1, the V gene TRBV6-1; D not resolved. The CDR3 is made up of 13 amino acids. Germline CDR1 reads MNHNS; CDR2 reads SASEGT. The V gene lost 6 bases and the J gene lost 4 bases, with 12 bases spanning the gap. CDR3 DNA: TGTGCCAGCAGCCCCTTTCCATCCACTGAAGCTTTCTTT. Protein: CASSPFPSTEAFF.

This clonotype was seen only once. V usage is TRBV19 and J usage is TRBJ1-4, with a tentative D call TRBD1 (6 bases). V was clipped by 3 bases and J by 8 bases, with 13 bases between them. There are 14 residues in the CDR3. Germline V CDR1 and CDR2: LNHDA, SQIVND (reference sequence). Here the CDR3 reads CASSMAQGWEKLFF. The CDR3 bases are TGTGCCAGTAGTATGGCACAGGGTTGGGAAAAACTGTTTTTT.

This sequence joins TRBV10-3 and TRBJ2-5; perhaps TRBD1 as D (7 bases). The CDR3 spans 13 residues. CDR1 is ENHRY and CDR2 is SYGVKD in the germline V gene. Between the trimmed V and J ends, which lost 4 bases and 4 bases, there was a span of 10 bases. The CDR3 DNA follows: TGTGCCATCAGTGCCCAGGGGGGAGAGACCCAGTACTTC. Translated: CAISAQGGETQYF.

The V gene is TRBV5-1, the J gene TRBJ1-4; 7 bases match TRBD1. Looked up from germline, CDR1 is SGHRS and CDR2 is YFSETQ. This CDR3 region has 14 residues. Trimming at V came to 4 bases and at J to 4 bases, leaving 4 bases not matched to a gene. DNA of the CDR3: TGCGCCAGCAGCCTGGGACAGATTAATGAAAAACTGTTTTTT. This encodes CASSLGQINEKLFF.

This clonotype came up once. The rearrangement links TRBV4-3 to TRBJ2-2; 8 positions agree with TRBD1. Per germline, CDR1 LGHNA and CDR2 YSLEER. CDR3 size: 18 residues. The trim removed 2 bases at V and 1 base at J, leaving 9 bases unmatched. The CDR3 nucleotides read TGCGCCAGCAGCCAAATGCCTGCGACAGGGGTGAACACCGGGGAGCTGTTTTTT. Protein sequence: CASSQMPATGVNTGELFF.

The V and J genes are TRBV28 and TRBJ2-7; no definite D call. V shed 7 bases and J shed 6 bases, with 13 bases lying between them. The CDR3 loop spans 12 amino acids. Germline values: CDR1 MDHEN, CDR2 SYDVKM. The CDR3 protein is CASTLGIGEQYF. CDR3 DNA: TGTGCCAGCACTCTGGGGATAGGCGAGCAGTACTTC.

The rearrangement uses TRBV21-1 and TRBJ2-5; TRBD2 reflects the table's D call only, with no check against the DNA. TRBV21-1 is labeled a pseudogene. This CDR3 is 14 amino acids long. The CDR3 DNA reads as TGTGCCAGCAGCAAAGGGCGCGGGCAAGAGACCCAGTACTTC. Its protein product is CASSKGRGQETQYF.

This clonotype has just one count. V and J are TRBV4-2 and TRBJ2-7; D gene uncertain. V lost 0 bases and J 4 bases, leaving 7 bases between the germline ends. This CDR3 region has 13 residues. The V gene's germline CDR1 is LGHNA and CDR2 YNFKEQ. CDR3 residues: CASSQDGRYEQYF. In nucleotides, the CDR3 is TGTGCCAGCAGCCAAGACGGTCGATACGAGCAGTACTTC.

This sequence joins TRBV7-3 and TRBJ2-1; TRBD2 matches 9 bases. The V and J ends lost 5 bases and 8 bases, in that order; junction bases with no gene match: 10. Germline loops: CDR1 SGHTA, CDR2 FQGTGA. This CDR3 is 15 amino acids long. The CDR3 spells CASSASGTTGDEQFF. Written as DNA, the CDR3 is TGTGCCAGCAGCGCTAGCGGGACAACTGGGGATGAGCAGTTCTTC.

The chain links TRBV30 to TRBJ1-5; D is perhaps TRBD1 (5 bases). CDR1 is GTSNPN and CDR2 is SVGIG in the germline V gene (reference sequence). CDR3 size: 13 residues. V was pared by 2 bases and J by 1 base, with 6 bases between. The CDR3: CAWSWDSNQPQHF. The CDR3 DNA is TGTGCCTGGAGTTGGGACAGCAATCAGCCCCAGCATTTT.

The chain employs TRBV30 and TRBJ2-7; unclear D gene. CDR3 length equals 12 residues. Deletions cut 0 bases from V and 1 base from J, with 4 bases between. Looked up from germline, CDR1 is GTSNPN and CDR2 is SVGIG (reference sequence). The CDR3 loop is CAWSVSSYEQYF. The CDR3 DNA reads TGTGCCTGGAGTGTAAGTTCCTACGAGCAGTACTTC.

The gene calls are TRBV11-2 and TRBJ1-5; D not resolved. This CDR3 has 12 amino acids. V was pared by 2 bases and J by 5 bases, with 4 bases between. Germline CDR1 and CDR2: SGHAT and FQNNGV. The CDR3 DNA reads as TGTGCCAGCAGCTTACCCGATCAGCCCCAGCATTTT. Translated: CASSLPDQPQHF. Complete variable domain (other parts from reference TRBV11-2 and TRBJ1-5): EAGVAQSPRYKIIEKRQSVAFWCNPISGHATLYWYQQILGQGPKLLIQFQNNGVVDDSQLPKDRFSAERLKGVDSTLKIQPAKLEDSAVYLCASSLPDQPQHFGDGTRLSIL.

This clonotype was recorded a few times. V and J are TRBV5-1 and TRBJ2-7; D not certain. The CDR3 length is 14 residues. The germline V gene encodes CDR1 SGHRS and CDR2 YFSETQ. The V end was cut by 4 bases, the J end by 0 bases, with 11 bases between. The CDR3 DNA is TGCGCCAGCAGCACGGGCTACAGCTCCTACGAGCAGTACTTC. Encoded protein: CASSTGYSSYEQYF.

The chain has TRBV19 and TRBJ1-5; 7 bases fit TRBD1. The CDR3 runs 16 residues. Germline values: CDR1 LNHDA, CDR2 SQIVND (reference sequence). Trimming took 2 bases from V and 3 from J; bases not matched to a gene: 7. CDR3 sequence (DNA): TGTGCCAGTAGTATAACAGGGAGGGGGCTCAATCAGCCCCAGCATTTT. Translated, it gives CASSITGRGLNQPQHF.

The chain carries TRBV9 and TRBJ1-1; no definite D call. Germline values: CDR1 SGDLS, CDR2 YYNGEE. Trimming left V 1 base short and J 6 bases short, with 19 bases between. This CDR3 comprises 16 residues. Here the CDR3 reads CASSVRAASGGSEAFF. CDR3 sequence (DNA): TGTGCCAGCAGCGTACGGGCTGCATCAGGTGGATCTGAAGCTTTCTTT.

This sequence joins TRBV20-1 and TRBJ2-1, with TRBD2 matching over 10 bases. The CDR3 consists of 13 residues. With V trimmed by 5 bases and J by 7 bases, 5 bases remained unmatched. Germline CDR1 and CDR2: DFQATT and SNEGSKA (reference sequence). The CDR3: CSARTSGINEQFF. CDR3 sequence (DNA): TGCAGTGCTCGCACTAGCGGGATTAATGAGCAGTTCTTC.

The chain couples TRBV12-3 or TRBV12-4 to TRBJ1-1; D is unresolved. The V and J ends lost 3 bases and 1 base respectively, with 9 bases between them. The CDR3 runs to 14 residues. CDR3 amino acids: CASSLTWKNTEAFF. DNA for the CDR3: TGTGCCAGCAGTTTGACATGGAAGAACACTGAAGCTTTCTTT.

The chain uses TRBV7-2 and TRBJ1-5, with TRBD1 matching over 10 bases. The CDR3 length is 16 residues. In germline, CDR1 is SGHTA, CDR2 FQGNSA. The V and J ends lost 1 base and 4 bases, in that order; junction bases with no gene match: 4. CDR3 in amino acids: CASSLVGTGENQPQHF. The CDR3 DNA follows: TGTGCCAGCAGCTTAGTGGGGACAGGGGAGAATCAGCCCCAGCATTTT.

DNA for the CDR3: TGCGCCAGCAGCGACAAGCGGGGTTATGGCTACACCTTC. It translates to CASSDKRGYGYTF. This chain connects TRBV5-1 to TRBJ1-2; D remains ambiguous. V lost 4 bases and J 5 bases, leaving 12 bases between the germline ends. CDR3 length equals 13 residues. Per the germline V gene, CDR1 is SGHRS and CDR2 is YFSETQ. The full variable domain, rest sourced from reference TRBV5-1 and TRBJ1-2, is KAGVTQTPRYLIKTRGQQVTLSCSPISGHRSVSWYQQTPGQGLQFLFEYFSETQRNKGNFPGRFSGRQFSNSRSEMNVSTLELGDSALYLCASSDKRGYGYTFGSGTRLTVV.